Below, 24 T cell receptor beta chains from the same sample are listed, as sequenced in a study of cytomegalovirus exposure and HLA in healthy donors. Researchers ran the PCR with 60 Vbeta and 13 Jbeta primers. The assay was immunoSEQ multiplex PCR, and TCRdb's table has in-frame clones only and misses some. The table records some 190,000 clones, roughly 90% of them present only once. Sequenced: PBMCs. Receptors originate from a boy between 2 and 10 years old in good health and CMV-seronegative.

The chain carries TRBV28 and TRBJ2-7; D perhaps matches TRBD2 (5 bases). CDR1 is MDHEN and CDR2 is SYDVKM in the germline V gene. V was cut by 7 bases and J by 0 bases, with 16 bases left in between. This CDR3 has 15 amino acids. The CDR3 coding sequence is TGTGCCAGCAACCCGCCCGGGGTAAGCTCCTACGAGCAGTACTTC. It codes for CASNPPGVSSYEQYF.

V is TRBV30 and J is TRBJ2-5; 9 bases map to TRBD2. The V and J ends lost 2 bases and 4 bases, in that order; junction bases with no gene match: 5. Germline V gene data show CDR1 as GTSNPN and CDR2 as SVGIG (reference sequence). CDR3 length: 14 amino acids. For the CDR3, the DNA is TGTGCCTGGAGTCTAGCTAGCGGGGCAGAGACCCAGTACTTC. Translating it yields CAWSLASGAETQYF.

This chain links TRBV28 with TRBJ2-2; 11 nucleotides align to TRBD2. J was trimmed by 5 bases and V by 4 bases; bases with no gene match: 3. Per germline, CDR1 MDHEN and CDR2 SYDVKM. This CDR3 is 15 amino acids long. The chain's CDR3 is CASSWGLAETGELFF. CDR3 in DNA: TGTGCCAGCAGTTGGGGACTAGCGGAAACCGGGGAGCTGTTTTTT.

The CDR3 coding sequence is TGTGCCAGCAGTCGACTAGCGAATGGGTCTGGTGAGCAGTTCTTC. Protein product: CASSRLANGSGEQFF. This sequence joins TRBV2 and TRBJ2-1; 8 nucleotides align to TRBD2. In germline, CDR1 is SNHLY, CDR2 FYNNEI. The CDR3 loop spans 15 amino acids. V shed 5 bases and J 9 bases; nucleotides not matched to a gene: 12.

This clone was seen a handful of times. The gene calls are TRBV11-2 and TRBJ1-1; D not resolved. Deletions cut 7 bases from V and 4 bases from J, with 13 bases between. Germline CDR1 SGHAT, CDR2 FQNNGV. The CDR3 totals 13 residues. CDR3 bases: TGTGCCAGCACCTTCGAGGGCGTCACTGAAGCTTTCTTT. Its translation is CASTFEGVTEAFF.

Regarding this clone: One end of the junction does not line up with germline, which may come from a read error. The chain combines TRBV30 with TRBJ1-6; D might be TRBD1 (5 bases). The germline CDR1 and CDR2 sequences are GTSNPN and SVGIG (reference sequence). This CDR3 is built from 15 residues. The CDR3 DNA reads TGTGCCTGGAGTGTCGGAGACAGAGGAAATTCCCCCCTCCACTTT. Translating it yields CAWSVGDRGNSPLHF.

The J gene is TRBJ2-5, the V gene TRBV10-3; possibly TRBD1 for D (6 bases). Germline assignment: CDR1 ENHRY and CDR2 SYGVKD. This CDR3 comprises 16 residues. V gave up 2 bases and J gave up 6 bases, with 19 bases separating them. The CDR3 region has the DNA TGTGCCATCAGTGAGATCCCACAGGGTGGGGGACAGACCCAGTACTTC. Its translation: CAISEIPQGGGQTQYF.

V is TRBV19 and J is TRBJ1-2; D is unresolved. Deletions cut 2 bases from V and 7 bases from J, with 14 bases between. The CDR3 spans 14 residues. Germline V gene data show CDR1 as LNHDA and CDR2 as SQIVND (reference sequence). The CDR3 reads CASSISGEGGGYTF. DNA for the CDR3: TGTGCCAGTAGTATATCCGGGGAAGGAGGTGGCTACACCTTC.

V and J are TRBV30 and TRBJ1-4; weak D call: TRBD1 (5 bases). The germline V gene has CDR1 GTSNPN and CDR2 SVGIG (reference sequence). The CDR3 has 14 amino acids. V was shortened by 7 bases and J by 6 bases, with 18 bases between the two germline ends. The CDR3 reads CASWTRTKDEKLFF. The CDR3 DNA reads as TGTGCCTCTTGGACCCGGACAAAAGATGAAAAACTGTTTTTT.

The chain carries TRBV2 and TRBJ2-5, with D tentatively TRBD1 (6 bases). Between the trimmed V and J ends, which lost 6 bases and 1 base, there was a span of 9 bases. The CDR3 totals 13 residues. Germline V gene sequence: CDR1 SNHLY, CDR2 FYNNEI. The DNA of the CDR3 is TGTGCCAGCAGACGGGACATCCAAGAGACCCAGTACTTC. It specifies CASRRDIQETQYF.

The gene calls are TRBV18 and TRBJ1-1, with D uncertain. V was pared by 2 bases and J by 1 base, with 8 bases between. The CDR3 consists of 14 residues. Germline V gene data show CDR1 as KGHSH and CDR2 as LQKENI. Written as DNA, the CDR3 is TGTGCCAGCTCACCAACACGGGAGAACACTGAAGCTTTCTTT. Protein product: CASSPTRENTEAFF.

The rearrangement links TRBV5-1 to TRBJ2-3; TRBD2 matches 9 bases. Losses at the gene ends were 7 bases for V and 0 bases for J; bases not matched to a gene: 12. The germline CDR1 and CDR2 sequences are SGHRS and YFSETQ. The CDR3 is 17 amino acids. The DNA for the CDR3 is TGCGCCAGCGGCCCGGGGCTAGCGGGACCTAGCACAGATACGCAGTATTTT. Protein sequence: CASGPGLAGPSTDTQYF.

The chain combines TRBV15 with TRBJ1-5; D is ambiguous. V was trimmed by 0 bases and J by 4 bases, leaving 10 bases between them. The germline CDR1 and CDR2 sequences are LNHNV and YYDKDF (reference sequence). The CDR3 has 15 amino acids. The DNA for the CDR3 is TGTGCCACCAGCAGAGACCGGAACAGAAATCAGCCCCAGCATTTT. The encoded protein is CATSRDRNRNQPQHF.

The chain employs TRBV5-6 and TRBJ2-5, with 9 bases fitting TRBD2. Trimming removed 0 bases from V and 3 bases from J; junction bases left unmatched: 3. This CDR3 contains 15 residues. Germline assignment: CDR1 SGHDT and CDR2 YYEEEE. The CDR3 spells CASSLEAGGEETQYF. The DNA for the CDR3 is TGTGCCAGCAGCTTGGAAGCGGGGGGAGAAGAGACCCAGTACTTC.

The CDR3 sequence is CASSTPVRGLTDTQYF. CDR3 coding DNA: TGTGCCAGCAGTACCCCTGTGAGAGGGCTAACAGATACGCAGTATTTT. The chain couples TRBV9 to TRBJ2-3; the D gene is possibly TRBD2 (5 bases). The CDR3 is made up of 16 amino acids. Germline V gene sequence: CDR1 SGDLS, CDR2 YYNGEE. With 5 bases removed from V and 3 bases from J, the gap between germline ends came to 19 bases.

DNA of the CDR3: TGCGCCAGCAGTTCTACAGGCACAGATACGCAGTATTTT. It specifies CASSSTGTDTQYF. This rearrangement joins TRBV5-1 to TRBJ2-3; the D is unclear. The V gene's germline CDR1 is SGHRS and CDR2 YFSETQ. Trimming removed 5 bases from V and 1 base from J, with 8 bases in between. The CDR3 consists of 13 residues.

The V and J genes are TRBV7-9 and TRBJ2-3; 16 bases fit TRBD2. Germline V gene lookup returns CDR1 SEHNR and CDR2 FQNEAQ (reference sequence). With 4 bases clipped from V and 6 bases from J, the junction kept 4 bases outside the gene matches. CDR3 length: 16 residues. The CDR3 is CASSSGLAGGPDTQYF. The CDR3 region has the DNA TGTGCCAGCAGCTCGGGACTAGCGGGAGGGCCGGATACGCAGTATTTT.

The chain employs TRBV30 and TRBJ1-6, with D possibly being TRBD1 (6 bases). Germline assignment: CDR1 GTSNPN and CDR2 SVGIG (reference sequence). The CDR3 runs to 15 residues. Trimming took off 1 base at V and 1 base at J, with 8 bases between the two ends. CDR3: CAWSGGGSYNSPLHF. The CDR3 region has the DNA TGTGCCTGGAGTGGAGGGGGATCCTATAATTCACCCCTCCACTTT.

This clone was picked up a small number of times. The V call is TRBV5-6, the J call TRBJ2-7; D possibly corresponds to TRBD1 (5 bases). Trimming removed 3 bases from V and 3 bases from J, with 10 bases in between. The length of the CDR3 is 13 residues. The germline gives CDR1 SGHDT, CDR2 YYEEEE. CDR3 in amino acids: CASSSLTGYEQYF. The CDR3 region has the DNA TGTGCCAGCAGCTCACTCACAGGCTACGAGCAGTACTTC.

The chain combines TRBV7-9 with TRBJ2-5; no clear D gene. Germline V CDR1 and CDR2: SEHNR, FQNEAQ (reference sequence). The CDR3 runs 11 residues. V lost 6 bases, J lost 5 bases, and 7 bases lay in between. Here the CDR3 DNA reads TGTGCCAGCAGGGCCAGGGAGACCCAGTACTTC. This gives the protein CASRARETQYF.

The table lists this clone with a count of one. The V gene is TRBV7-2, the J gene TRBJ2-3; D call uncertain. The germline gives CDR1 SGHTA, CDR2 FQGNSA. CDR3 size: 13 residues. Between the trimmed V and J ends, which lost 4 bases and 3 bases, there was a span of 8 bases. The CDR3 nucleotides read TGTGCCAGCAGCTCCGAGGCAACAGATACGCAGTATTTT. It is translated as CASSSEATDTQYF.

The V call is TRBV10-3, the J call TRBJ1-5; D remains ambiguous. Germline CDR1 ENHRY, CDR2 SYGVKD. The CDR3 runs to 15 residues. V shed 8 bases and J shed 0 bases, with 14 bases lying between them. The CDR3 spells CAILRQKDSNQPQHF. In DNA form, the CDR3 reads TGTGCCATCCTGCGGCAGAAAGATAGCAATCAGCCCCAGCATTTT.

The chain employs TRBV2 and TRBJ2-4; D is possibly TRBD2 (5 bases). This CDR3 region has 13 residues. Looked up from germline, CDR1 is SNHLY and CDR2 is FYNNEI. The V gene lost 7 bases and the J gene lost 3 bases, with 10 bases spanning the gap. The CDR3 sequence is CASNGEVKNIQYF. In nucleotides, the CDR3 is TGTGCCAGCAACGGGGAAGTCAAAAACATTCAGTACTTC.

This clone has just one count. CDR3 sequence: CASSLGFQRGATQYF. CDR3 DNA sequence: TGTGCCAGCAGCTTAGGGTTCCAGCGGGGGGCCACGCAGTATTTT. V is TRBV7-2 and J is TRBJ2-3; 9 nucleotides match TRBD2. The V gene end was trimmed by 1 base and the J gene end by 9 bases; junction bases not matched to a gene: 8. The germline CDR1 and CDR2 sequences are SGHTA and FQGNSA. The CDR3 length is 15 residues. Full variable domain (remainder filled in from reference TRBV7-2 and TRBJ2-3): GAGVSQSPSNKVTEKGKDVELRCDPISGHTALYWYRQSLGQGLEFLIYFQGNSAPDKSGLPSDRFSAERTGGSVSTLTIQRTQQEDSAVYLCASSLGFQRGATQYFGPGTRLTVL.